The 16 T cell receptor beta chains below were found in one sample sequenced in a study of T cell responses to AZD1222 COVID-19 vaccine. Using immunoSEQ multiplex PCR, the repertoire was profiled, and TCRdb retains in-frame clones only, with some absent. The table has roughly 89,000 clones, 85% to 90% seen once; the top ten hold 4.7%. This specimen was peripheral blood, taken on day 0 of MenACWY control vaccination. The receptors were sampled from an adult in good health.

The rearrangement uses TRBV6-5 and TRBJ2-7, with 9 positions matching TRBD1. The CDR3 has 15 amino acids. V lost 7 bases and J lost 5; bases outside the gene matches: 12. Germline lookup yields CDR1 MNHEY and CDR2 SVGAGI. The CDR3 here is CASNTRGTGYHEQYF. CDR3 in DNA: TGTGCCAGCAATACTAGGGGGACAGGGTACCACGAGCAGTACTTC.

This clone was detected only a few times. The CDR3 reads CASSEYKYGYTF. The CDR3, as DNA: TGTGCCAGCAGTGAATATAAGTATGGCTACACCTTC. This sequence joins TRBV25-1 and TRBJ1-2; no firm D call. Germline V gives CDR1 MGHDK, CDR2 SYGVNS. The CDR3 extends over 12 amino acids. V was trimmed by 0 bases and J by 5 bases, leaving 4 bases between them.

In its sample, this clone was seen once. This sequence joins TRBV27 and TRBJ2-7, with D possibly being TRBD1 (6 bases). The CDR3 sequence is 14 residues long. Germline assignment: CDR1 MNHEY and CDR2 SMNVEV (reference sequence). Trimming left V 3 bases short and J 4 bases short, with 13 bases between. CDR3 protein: CASSFFRGSYEQYF. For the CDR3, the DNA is TGTGCCAGCAGTTTCTTTAGGGGGTCTTACGAGCAGTACTTC.

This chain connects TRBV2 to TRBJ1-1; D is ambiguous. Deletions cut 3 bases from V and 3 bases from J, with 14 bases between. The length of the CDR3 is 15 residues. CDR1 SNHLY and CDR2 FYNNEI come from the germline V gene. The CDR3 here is CASSEARASYTEAFF. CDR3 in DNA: TGTGCCAGCAGTGAGGCAAGGGCTTCTTACACTGAAGCTTTCTTT.

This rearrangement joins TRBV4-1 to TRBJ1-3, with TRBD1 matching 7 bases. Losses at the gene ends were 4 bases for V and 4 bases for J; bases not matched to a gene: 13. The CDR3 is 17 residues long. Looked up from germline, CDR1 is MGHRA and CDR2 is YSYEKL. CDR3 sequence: CASSLRQGRSGGNTIYF. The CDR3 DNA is TGCGCCAGCAGCCTTAGACAGGGCAGGAGTGGAGGAAACACCATATATTTT.

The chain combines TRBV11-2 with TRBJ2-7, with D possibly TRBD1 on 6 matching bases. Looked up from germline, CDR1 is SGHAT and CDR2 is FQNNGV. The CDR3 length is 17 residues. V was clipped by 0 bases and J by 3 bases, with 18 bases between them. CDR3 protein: CASSLDRSARGLYEQYF. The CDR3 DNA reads TGTGCCAGCAGCTTAGATCGTTCGGCCAGGGGCCTCTACGAGCAGTACTTC.

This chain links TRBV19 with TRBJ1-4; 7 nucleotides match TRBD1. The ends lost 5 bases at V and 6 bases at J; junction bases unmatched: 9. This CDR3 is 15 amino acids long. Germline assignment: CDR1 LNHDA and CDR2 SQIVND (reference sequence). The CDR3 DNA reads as TGTGCCAGTAGTCCTAGACAGGGCTGGGATGAAAAACTGTTTTTT. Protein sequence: CASSPRQGWDEKLFF.

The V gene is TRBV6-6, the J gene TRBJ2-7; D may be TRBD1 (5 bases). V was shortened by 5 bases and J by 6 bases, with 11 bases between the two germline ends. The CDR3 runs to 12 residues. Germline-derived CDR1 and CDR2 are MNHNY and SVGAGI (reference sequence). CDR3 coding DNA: TGTGCCAGCAGTCTTCCTCAGGGCGAGCAGTACTTC. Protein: CASSLPQGEQYF.

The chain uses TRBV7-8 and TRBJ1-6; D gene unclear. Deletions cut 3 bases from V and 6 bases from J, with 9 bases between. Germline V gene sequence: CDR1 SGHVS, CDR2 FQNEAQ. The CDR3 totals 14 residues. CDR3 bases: TGTGCCAGCAGCTTCCGGGAGACTAATTCACCCCTCCACTTT. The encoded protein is CASSFRETNSPLHF.

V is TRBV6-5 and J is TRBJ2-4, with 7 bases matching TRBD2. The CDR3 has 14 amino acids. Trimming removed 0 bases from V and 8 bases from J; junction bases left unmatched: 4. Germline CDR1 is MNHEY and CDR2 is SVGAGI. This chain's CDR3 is CASSYSRGGDIQYF. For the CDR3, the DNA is TGTGCCAGCAGTTACTCAAGGGGAGGGGACATTCAGTACTTC.

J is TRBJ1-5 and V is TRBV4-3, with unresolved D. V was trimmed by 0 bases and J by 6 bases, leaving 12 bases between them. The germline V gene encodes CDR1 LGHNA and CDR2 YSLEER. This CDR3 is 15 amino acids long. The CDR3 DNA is TGCGCCAGCAGCCAAGATAGCGGCAGCCCTCAGCCCCAGCATTTT. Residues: CASSQDSGSPQPQHF.

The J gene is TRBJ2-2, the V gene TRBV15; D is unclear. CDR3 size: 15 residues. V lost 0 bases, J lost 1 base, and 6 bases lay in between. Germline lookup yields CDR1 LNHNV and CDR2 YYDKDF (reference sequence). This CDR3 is CATSRDLRNTGELFF. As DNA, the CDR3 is TGTGCCACCAGCAGAGATCTTAGGAACACCGGGGAGCTGTTTTTT.

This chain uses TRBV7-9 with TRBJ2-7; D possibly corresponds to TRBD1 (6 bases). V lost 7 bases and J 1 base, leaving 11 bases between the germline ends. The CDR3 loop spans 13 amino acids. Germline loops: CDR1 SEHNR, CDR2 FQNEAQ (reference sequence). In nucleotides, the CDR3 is TGTGCCAGCACAGGGGCCCCTTCCTACGAGCAGTACTTC. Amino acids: CASTGAPSYEQYF.

The CDR3 nucleotides read TGTGCCATCGACGATTTGGGGCTCAACTCTGGAAACACCATATATTTT. It specifies CAIDDLGLNSGNTIYF. The chain is built from TRBV28 and TRBJ1-3, with a tentative D call TRBD1 (5 bases). CDR3 size: 16 residues. With 10 bases removed from V and 0 bases from J, the gap between germline ends came to 19 bases. Germline V gene lookup returns CDR1 MDHEN and CDR2 SYDVKM. Together with reference TRBV28 and TRBJ1-3, the CDR3 gives the full variable domain: DVKVTQSSRYLVKRTGEKVFLECVQDMDHENMFWYRQDPGLGLRLIYFSYDVKMKEKGDIPEGYSVSREKKERFSLILESASTNQTSMYLCAIDDLGLNSGNTIYFGEGSWLTVV.

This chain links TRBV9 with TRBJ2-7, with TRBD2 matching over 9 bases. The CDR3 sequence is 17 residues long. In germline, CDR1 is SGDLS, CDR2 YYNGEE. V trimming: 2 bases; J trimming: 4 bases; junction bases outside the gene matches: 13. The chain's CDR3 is CASSVGPPGLALYEQYF. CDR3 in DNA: TGTGCCAGCAGCGTGGGACCTCCGGGACTAGCTCTTTACGAGCAGTACTTC.

This CDR3 is CASSPETYEQYF. The CDR3 DNA reads TGTGCCAGCAGCCCCGAAACCTACGAGCAGTACTTC. V usage is TRBV3-1 (or the pseudogene TRBV3-2) and J usage is TRBJ2-7; D gene ambiguous. Germline-derived CDR1 and CDR2 are LGHDT and YNNKEL (reference sequence). The CDR3 sequence is 12 residues long. With 4 bases removed from V and 2 bases from J, the gap between germline ends came to 6 bases.